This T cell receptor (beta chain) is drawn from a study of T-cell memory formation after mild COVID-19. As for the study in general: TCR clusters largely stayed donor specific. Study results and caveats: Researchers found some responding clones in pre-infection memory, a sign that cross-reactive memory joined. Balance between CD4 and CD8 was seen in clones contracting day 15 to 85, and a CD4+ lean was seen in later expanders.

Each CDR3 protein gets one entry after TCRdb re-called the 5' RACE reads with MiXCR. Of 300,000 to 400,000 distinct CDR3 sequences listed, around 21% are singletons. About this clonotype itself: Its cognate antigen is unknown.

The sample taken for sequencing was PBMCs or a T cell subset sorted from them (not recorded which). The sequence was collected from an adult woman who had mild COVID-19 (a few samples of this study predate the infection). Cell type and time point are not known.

The CDR3: CASSLATRIGEQFF. The CDR3 bases are TGTGCCAGCAGCTTAGCCACTAGGATAGGGGAGCAGTTCTTC. V usage is TRBV7-8 and J usage is TRBJ2-1, with D perhaps TRBD2 (5 bases). There are 14 residues in the CDR3. V was trimmed by 0 bases and J by 10 bases, leaving 13 bases between them. Germline CDR1 is SGHVS and CDR2 is FQNEAQ. Complete variable domain (other parts from reference TRBV7-8 and TRBJ2-1): GAGVSQSPRYKVAKRGQDVALRCDPISGHVSLFWYQQALGQGPEFLTYFQNEAQLDKSGLPSDRFFAERPEGSVSTLKIQRTQQEDSAVYLCASSLATRIGEQFFGPGTRLTVL.